This is a list of T cell receptor beta chains from one sample in a study of identifying expanded T cells in peripheral blood. The assay was immunoSEQ multiplex PCR, and TCRdb's table has in-frame clones only and misses some. There are more than 85,000 clones in the sample; approximately 88% occur only once, and 13% to 15% lies in the top ten. Sequenced material: blood. All receptors derive from a person aged 18 to 70 in good health. The CDR3 runs from the conserved cysteine through the conserved F or W. The order of the fields is V gene, J gene, clone size, D gene, CDR3 DNA, CDR3 protein. D genes are given only for firm matches. A clone size is listed for some rows: how often the clone was seen (once, few, many), or a class if it is expanded.

TRBV7-9	TRBJ2-7	.	.	TGTGCCAGCAGCCAAACCAATTCAGGGGACGAGCAGTACTTC	CASSQTNSGDEQYF
TRBV7-6	TRBJ1-2	.	.	TGTGCCAGCAGCCCCCGTGAGGGCTATGGCTACACCTTC	CASSPREGYGYTF
TRBV2	TRBJ1-5	.	.	TGTGCCAGCAGTCAAATGAAGCATCAGCCCCAGCATTTT	CASSQMKHQPQHF
TRBV25-1	TRBJ2-7	few	TRBD2	TGTGCCAGCAGTGATCCCGGACTAGCGGGGGGGCGCGAGCAGTACTTC	CASSDPGLAGGREQYF
TRBV5-4	TRBJ2-3	.	TRBD2	TGTGCCAGCAGCTTTTACAGCGGGATGACAGATACGCAGTATTTT	CASSFYSGMTDTQYF
TRBV12-2	TRBJ1-2	.	.	TGTGCAAGTCGCCTTCTCGGAAGGGGGAATGATAACTATGGCTACACCTTC	CASRLLGRGNDNYGYTF
TRBV19	TRBJ2-1	.	TRBD2	TGTGCCAGTAGTTACGGACTAGCGGGAGGAGGAGTGGATGAGCAGTTCTTC	CASSYGLAGGGVDEQFF
TRBV6-5	TRBJ1-5	few	.	TGTGCCAGCAGTGGGACGCGCAATCAGCCCCAGCATTTT	CASSGTRNQPQHF
TRBV27	TRBJ1-1	.	.	TGTGCCAGCAGTTTCTCTGGGGCAAACACTGAAGCTTTCTTT	CASSFSGANTEAFF
TRBV7-2	TRBJ2-5	.	.	TGTGCCAGCAGCTTAGTAGGGGCTCAAGAGACCCAGTACTTC	CASSLVGAQETQYF
TRBV5-1	TRBJ2-4	.	TRBD1	TGCGCCAGCAGGCCAACCCAGGGGGCTAAAAACATTCAGTACTTC	CASRPTQGAKNIQYF
TRBV19	TRBJ2-7	once	TRBD1	TGTGCCAGTAGAACGGACACAGGGGCTCACTACGAGCAGTACTTC	CASRTDTGAHYEQYF
TRBV2	TRBJ1-1	.	.	TGTGCCAGCAGTGATAACGGCAGAAACACTGAAGCTTTCTTT	CASSDNGRNTEAFF
TRBV5-6	TRBJ2-7	.	TRBD1	TGTGCCAGCAGCTTGGTGGGGACAGGGACGCGAGAGCAGTACTTC	CASSLVGTGTREQYF
TRBV7-8	TRBJ2-3	.	TRBD2	TGTGCCAGCAGCGATCGACTAGCGGGAGAAGCAGATACGCAGTATTTT	CASSDRLAGEADTQYF
TRBV7-9	TRBJ2-2	.	TRBD1	TGTGCCGGAGGACAGGGGGCGGAAACCGGGGAGCTGTTTTTT	CAGGQGAETGELFF
TRBV28	TRBJ2-3	.	TRBD2	TGTGCCAGCAGTTTCGGAGTAGCGGGAGTATGGGATACGCAGTATTTT	CASSFGVAGVWDTQYF
TRBV6-1	TRBJ1-1	.	.	TGTGCCAGCAGACAGTACAGGGCTATGAACACTGAAGCTTTCTTT	CASRQYRAMNTEAFF
TRBV28	TRBJ2-7	.	TRBD2	TGTGCCAGCAGTACCCTAGCGGGAGGGCCTATTGAGCAGTACTTC	CASSTLAGGPIEQYF